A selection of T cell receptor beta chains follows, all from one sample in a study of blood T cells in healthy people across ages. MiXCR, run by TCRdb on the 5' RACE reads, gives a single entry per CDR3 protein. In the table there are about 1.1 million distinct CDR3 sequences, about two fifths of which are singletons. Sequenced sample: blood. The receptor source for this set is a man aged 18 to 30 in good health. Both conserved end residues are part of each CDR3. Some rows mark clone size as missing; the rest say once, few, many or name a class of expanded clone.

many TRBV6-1 CARTPGQGALYLAYNEQFF
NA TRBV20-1 CSATPGLAVYNEQYF
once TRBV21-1 CASSKEDSGGRWVRVSYNEQFF
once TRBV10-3 CATKYREERADTLYF
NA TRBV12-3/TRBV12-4 CASSFGWRMGNTIYF
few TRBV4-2 CASSQDKGVSNQPQHF
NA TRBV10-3 CASGVAGNEQFF
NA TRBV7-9 CASSLASTGGNSPLHF
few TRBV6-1 CASNPAGDTQYF
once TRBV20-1 CSAWRLTNYGYTF
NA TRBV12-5 CASGSGVAREETQYF
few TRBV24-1 CATSEAGGIADTQYF
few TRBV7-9 CASSLGQGNHGYTF
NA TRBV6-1 CASKPGRNNEKLFF
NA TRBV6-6 CASRDRQGLWTEAFF
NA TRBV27 CATVGTGGAGELFF
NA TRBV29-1 CSAHRQGYNEQFF
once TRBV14 CASSQDGVSYGYTF
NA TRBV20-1 CSARTRSTYVQFF
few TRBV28 CASIFRGQSEAFF
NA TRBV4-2 CASSRGRGMNTEAFF
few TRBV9 CASSVGSGPEAFF
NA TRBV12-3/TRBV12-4 CASKLQGNTEAFF
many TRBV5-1 CASSFGGDNEQFF
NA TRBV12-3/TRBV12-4 CASRTSATWGIQYF
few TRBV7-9 CASSLGRLAGGPLSYNEQFF
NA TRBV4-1 CASSPRALGLSADEQFF
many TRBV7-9 CASSLVNYEQFF
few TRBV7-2 CASSSQTGDTEAFF